The 15 T cell receptor beta chains in this list originate from one sample, sequenced in a study of control samples from healthy donors and cancer patients. Sequencing was performed with immunoSEQ multiplex PCR; in TCRdb, only in-frame clones are kept and a portion is missing. In the table there are around 150,000 clones, around 95% of which are singletons. Sequencing was done on a sample of blood. These receptors were taken from a woman aged 40 to 50 in good health.

This clone appeared once. The CDR3 coding sequence is TGTGCCAGCAGTCCATCTAGCGGGAGGGGACAAGAGACCCAGTACTTC. This gives the protein CASSPSSGRGQETQYF. The chain recombines TRBV9 with TRBJ2-5, with TRBD2 matching 12 bases. The CDR3 length is 16 residues. V trimming: 5 bases; J trimming: 2 bases; junction bases outside the gene matches: 7. Germline CDR1 is SGDLS and CDR2 is YYNGEE.

The chain joins TRBV4-3 to TRBJ1-2; no definite D call. This CDR3 contains 15 residues. Trimming cost V 0 bases and J 4 bases, with 12 bases left between them. Germline V gene sequence: CDR1 LGHNA, CDR2 YSLEER. The DNA for the CDR3 is TGCGCCAGCAGCCAAGAGAGGCACAGCTCCTATGGCTACACCTTC. It is translated as CASSQERHSSYGYTF.

The gene calls are TRBV18 and TRBJ2-7; D is possibly TRBD1 (6 bases). V was trimmed by 3 bases and J by 0 bases, leaving 12 bases between them. The CDR3 loop spans 15 amino acids. Germline CDR1 reads KGHSH; CDR2 reads LQKENI. CDR3 sequence: CASSPGTLSSYEQYF. CDR3 in DNA: TGTGCCAGCTCACCCGGGACATTGAGCTCCTACGAGCAGTACTTC.

In this sample, this clone turned up a few times. The rearrangement joins TRBV27 to TRBJ1-5; the D gene is possibly TRBD1 (6 bases). Trimming removed 5 bases from V and 0 bases from J, with 20 bases in between. CDR3 length equals 18 residues. Germline CDR1 is MNHEY and CDR2 is SMNVEV (reference sequence). The CDR3 nucleotides are TGTGCCAGCAGTCCCCGTCGGCCCCGACAGGCTAGCAATCAGCCCCAGCATTTT. Protein sequence: CASSPRRPRQASNQPQHF.

The chain is built from TRBV5-8 and TRBJ2-2; weak D call: TRBD2 (6 bases). Trimming stripped 0 bases from V and 1 base from J, with 10 bases between. This CDR3 contains 16 residues. Germline V lookup: CDR1 SGHTS, CDR2 YDEGEE. The chain's CDR3 is CASSLVGGVNTGELFF. CDR3 coding DNA: TGTGCCAGCAGCTTGGTGGGGGGAGTGAACACCGGGGAGCTGTTTTTT.

The genes are TRBV6-6 and TRBJ1-4; no clear D. The germline V gene has CDR1 MNHNY and CDR2 SVGAGI (reference sequence). The CDR3 is made up of 16 amino acids. The V gene lost 0 bases and the J gene lost 7 bases, with 15 bases spanning the gap. The CDR3 nucleotides read TGTGCCAGCAGTTACTCGATTGGGGTGCGCGGTGAAAAACTGTTTTTT. It encodes CASSYSIGVRGEKLFF.

Concerning this clone itself: Its ends do not fully match the called genes, so a read error is possible. The chain carries TRBV5-1 and TRBJ2-1, with D perhaps TRBD1 or TRBD2 (5 bases each). The CDR3 has 13 amino acids. Germline V gene data show CDR1 as SGHRS and CDR2 as YFSETQ. Written as DNA, the CDR3 is TGCGTCAGCAGCTTGGAACTAGGGGCTAAGCAGTTCTTC. Translating gives CVSSLELGAKQFF.

This rearrangement joins TRBV19 to TRBJ1-6, with 9 bases aligning to TRBD1. Germline CDR1 LNHDA, CDR2 SQIVND (reference sequence). CDR3 length: 14 amino acids. Trimming took 7 bases from V and 14 from J; bases not matched to a gene: 12. In DNA form, the CDR3 reads TGTGCCAGTACCGAAGGACAGGGGACTACGGCCCTCCACTTT. This gives the protein CASTEGQGTTALHF.

The chain couples TRBV4-3 to TRBJ1-2; TRBD1 aligns across 8 bases. V shed 1 base and J 6 bases; nucleotides not matched to a gene: 4. The CDR3 loop spans 14 amino acids. CDR1 and CDR2 (germline): LGHNA, YSLEER. Here the CDR3 reads CASSQALTGDGYTF. DNA for the CDR3: TGCGCCAGCAGCCAAGCCCTGACAGGGGATGGCTACACCTTC.

The chain links TRBV5-6 to TRBJ1-4, with D possibly being TRBD1 (5 bases). Looked up from germline, CDR1 is SGHDT and CDR2 is YYEEEE. V lost 6 bases to trimming and J lost 5 bases, with 17 bases between them. The CDR3 spans 15 residues. CDR3 sequence (DNA): TGTGCCAGCACTTCCGGGGCAGGGACGAATGAAAAACTGTTTTTT. Its translation: CASTSGAGTNEKLFF.

V and J are TRBV3-1 (or the pseudogene TRBV3-2) and TRBJ1-1, with D perhaps TRBD1 (6 bases). V gave up 3 bases and J gave up 8 bases, with 19 bases separating them. This CDR3 has 15 amino acids. Germline V gene data show CDR1 as LGHDT and CDR2 as YNNKEL (reference sequence). CDR3 in DNA: TGTGCCAGCAGCCAGAGGGGGGTCGTGACCTCAGAAGCTTTCTTT. Encoded protein: CASSQRGVVTSEAFF.

The chain couples TRBV9 to TRBJ2-1, with 8 positions matching TRBD2. This CDR3 is built from 17 residues. V shed 3 bases and J 6 bases; nucleotides not matched to a gene: 14. CDR1 and CDR2 (germline): SGDLS, YYNGEE. The CDR3 region is CASSALPPSGFSNEQFF. CDR3 DNA: TGTGCCAGCAGCGCACTCCCACCTAGCGGGTTTAGCAATGAGCAGTTCTTC.

V usage is TRBV7-8 and J usage is TRBJ1-2; no clear D gene. V was trimmed by 5 bases and J by 4 bases, leaving 8 bases between them. The CDR3 runs 12 residues. Germline values: CDR1 SGHVS, CDR2 FQNEAQ. The CDR3 loop reads CASSQRGYGYTF. Here the CDR3 DNA reads TGTGCCAGCAGCCAGCGGGGCTATGGCTACACCTTC.

CDR3 sequence (DNA): TGTGCCTGGAGTGCAGGGAACACTGAAGCTTTCTTT. This translates into CAWSAGNTEAFF. V usage is TRBV30 and J usage is TRBJ1-1; D is unresolved. Trimming took off 1 base at V and 1 base at J, with 4 bases between the two ends. The CDR3 is 12 amino acids. Germline V CDR1 and CDR2: GTSNPN, SVGIG (reference sequence).

The V and J genes are TRBV4-3 and TRBJ1-1; D may be TRBD1 (5 bases). Germline V gene sequence: CDR1 LGHNA, CDR2 YSLEER. Deletions cut 0 bases from V and 5 bases from J, with 10 bases between. The CDR3 is 14 residues long. CDR3 region: CASSQDLRGTEAFF. In nucleotides, the CDR3 is TGCGCCAGCAGCCAAGACTTGAGGGGAACTGAAGCTTTCTTT.